The entry that follows covers one T cell receptor beta chain sequence. Its target is not known. 60 Vbeta and 13 Jbeta primers were used in PCR. The table came from immunoSEQ multiplex PCR; TCRdb's copy has only in-frame clones and leaves some out. The top ten hold 9.5% to 15% of the sample, which has about 120,000 clones, 70% to 80% seen once. The data were taken from a study of cytomegalovirus exposure and HLA in healthy donors. Study at large: Counted in an early data release were 75 million to 85 million unique TCRs from HLA-typed donors. Study-wide results and limits: Later analysis identified a missense DCLRE1C variant that was linked to TCR beta V- and J-gene trimming. Earlier findings revealed that most TCR beta V segments proved productive either about 90% or about 30% of the time. Later on, an analysis showed TCR association rates differing by HLA locus, with DRB1 the most and HLA-C the fewest.

This sequence originates from a woman between 35 and 50 years old in good health and CMV-seropositive. The sequenced sample consisted of PBMCs.

The chain's CDR3 is CASSFKYSGEDEQYF. The DNA of the CDR3 is TGCGCCAGCAGCTTTAAATACAGTGGGGAGGACGAGCAGTACTTC. The chain couples TRBV5-1 to TRBJ2-7, with D possibly matching TRBD2 (6 bases). Trimming shortened V by 2 bases and J by 5 bases, and 17 bases separated the two germline ends. Germline V gives CDR1 SGHRS, CDR2 YFSETQ. The CDR3 contains 15 residues. The variable domain in full, completed from reference TRBV5-1 and TRBJ2-7, reads KAGVTQTPRYLIKTRGQQVTLSCSPISGHRSVSWYQQTPGQGLQFLFEYFSETQRNKGNFPGRFSGRQFSNSRSEMNVSTLELGDSALYLCASSFKYSGEDEQYFGPGTRLTVT.